This T cell receptor (beta chain) was sequenced in a study of blood T cell repertoires in COVID-19. Trimming took off 4 bases at V and 4 bases at J, with 11 bases between the two ends. Looked up from germline, CDR1 is SGHTA and CDR2 is FQGNSA. The CDR3 runs to 14 residues. The table came from immunoSEQ multiplex PCR; TCRdb's copy has only in-frame clones and leaves some out. The profile shows 160,000 or so clones, 70% to 90% of them singletons. The rearrangement links TRBV7-2 to TRBJ2-1; possible D gene TRBD1, 6 bases. The TCR originated in a woman in her 50s with COVID-19, enrolled during active disease. What was sequenced was peripheral blood. The CDR3 region is CASSSARGYNEQFF. The CDR3 DNA sequence: TGTGCCAGCAGCTCAGCGAGGGGGTACAATGAGCAGTTCTTC.